Following are 20 T cell receptor beta chains from one sample sequenced in a study of blood T cells in healthy people across ages. A second PCR of about 7 to 12 cycles used a sample-barcoded 5' primer and a J-beta primer mix. TCRdb used MiXCR to reprocess the 5' RACE reads, holding one entry per CDR3 protein. Here the sample spans about 1.5 million distinct CDR3 sequences, 35% to 45% being singletons. Sequenced sample: blood. The receptors stem from a woman under 30 in good health.

There are a few counts of this clonotype. The chain is built from TRBV7-2 and TRBJ2-7; D possibly uses TRBD1 or TRBD2 (5 bases each). The CDR3 covers 16 residues. Germline assignment: CDR1 SGHTA and CDR2 FQGNSA. V was shortened by 1 base and J by 2 bases, with 15 bases between the two germline ends. The CDR3 region has the DNA TGTGCCAGCAGCTTAGACGCCGGGACGAAAGCCTACGAGCAGTACTTC. This gives the protein CASSLDAGTKAYEQYF. The full variable domain, with the rest looked up from reference TRBV7-2 and TRBJ2-7, is GAGVSQSPSNKVTEKGKDVELRCDPISGHTALYWYRQSLGQGLEFLIYFQGNSAPDKSGLPSDRFSAERTGGSVSTLTIQRTQQEDSAVYLCASSLDAGTKAYEQYFGPGTRLTVT.

The chain recombines TRBV12-3 or TRBV12-4 with TRBJ2-7; D is perhaps TRBD2 (6 bases). CDR3 length: 15 amino acids. V shed 2 bases and J shed 4 bases, with 15 bases lying between them. Written as DNA, the CDR3 is TGTGCCAGCAGTTTAAGGGACTCCCGAACTTACGAGCAGTACTTC. As protein: CASSLRDSRTYEQYF.

A remark on this clonotype: This clone may be a read error of a much larger clone one base away. This sequence joins TRBV12-3 or TRBV12-4 and TRBJ2-1, with 7 positions matching TRBD2. The CDR3 totals 16 residues. CDR3 sequence reads: CASSFGAGTSCNEQFF. DNA for the CDR3: TGTGCCAGCAGCTTCGGAGCGGGGACGTCCTGCAATGAGCAGTTCTTC.

This clonotype was seen more than once but under ten times. V and J are TRBV7-6 and TRBJ2-7, with 7 bases matching TRBD1. With V trimmed by 1 base and J by 1 base, 7 bases remained unmatched. Germline V gene data show CDR1 as SGHVS and CDR2 as FNYEAQ. The CDR3 runs 16 residues. The CDR3 sequence is CASSLEGTAESYEQYF. CDR3 nucleotides: TGTGCCAGCAGCTTAGAAGGGACAGCCGAGTCCTACGAGCAGTACTTC.

This clonotype came up a few times. V and J are TRBV5-4 and TRBJ2-7, with 8 positions matching TRBD1. CDR3 size: 15 residues. V shed 0 bases and J 0 bases; nucleotides not matched to a gene: 2. Germline CDR1 reads SGHNT; CDR2 reads YYREEE (reference sequence). CDR3 sequence reads: CASSLDTGGSYEQYF. Written as DNA, the CDR3 is TGTGCCAGCAGCTTGGACACAGGGGGCTCCTACGAGCAGTACTTC.

In this sample, this clonotype turned up once. The rearrangement uses TRBV20-1 and TRBJ2-5; 7 bases match TRBD2. The J call is doubtful: the DNA matches TRBJ2-7 better. Germline V gives CDR1 DFQATT, CDR2 SNEGSKA (reference sequence). The CDR3 loop spans 13 amino acids. For the CDR3, the DNA is TGCAGTGCTAGAGACGGCCTAGCGGTCGAGCAGTACTTC. It codes for CSARDGLAVEQYF.

The V call is TRBV4-1, the J call TRBJ2-5; no reliable D call. Trimming left V 2 bases short and J 0 bases short, with 13 bases between. CDR3 length: 16 residues. Germline V gene lookup returns CDR1 MGHRA and CDR2 YSYEKL. The CDR3 DNA follows: TGCGCCAGCAGCCAATCGGGCCACCACAACCAAGAGACCCAGTACTTC. Protein product: CASSQSGHHNQETQYF.

This clonotype was observed a handful of times. The chain carries TRBV20-1 and TRBJ2-7; no clear D gene. V dropped 6 bases and J dropped 4 bases, with 10 bases sitting between them. The germline CDR1 and CDR2 sequences are DFQATT and SNEGSKA (reference sequence). The length of the CDR3 is 11 residues. The CDR3 sequence is CSAPMAYEQYF. CDR3 coding DNA: TGCAGTGCCCCCATGGCTTACGAGCAGTACTTC.

This clonotype appeared a few times. The V gene is TRBV29-1, the J gene TRBJ2-1; 10 nucleotides agree with TRBD1. CDR1 and CDR2 (germline): SQVTM, ANQGSEA. Trimming took 5 bases from V and 7 from J; bases not matched to a gene: 14. There are 16 residues in the CDR3. Here the CDR3 DNA reads TGCAGCGTTCGATCGACAGGGGGCGGATCACCGAATGAGCAGTTCTTC. It specifies CSVRSTGGGSPNEQFF.

The table lists this clonotype with a few counts. The chain combines TRBV6-5 with TRBJ2-1; D gene unclear. This CDR3 region has 17 residues. V gave up 0 bases and J gave up 0 bases, with 12 bases separating them. The germline V gene encodes CDR1 MNHEY and CDR2 SVGAGI. The CDR3: CASSYSKIRNSYNEQFF. In DNA, the CDR3 is TGTGCCAGCAGTTACTCGAAGATACGGAACTCCTACAATGAGCAGTTCTTC.

This clonotype was counted a few times. The chain combines TRBV20-1 with TRBJ2-1; D possibly matches TRBD1 or TRBD2 (5 bases each). The CDR3 is 11 amino acids. V was pared by 6 bases and J by 10 bases, with 13 bases between. Germline CDR1 is DFQATT and CDR2 is SNEGSKA (reference sequence). The CDR3 is CSAPDGAEQFF. CDR3 nucleotides: TGCAGTGCACCCGACGGGGCGGAGCAGTTCTTC.

The rearrangement links TRBV9 to TRBJ1-1; 10 bases agree with TRBD1. The V gene end was trimmed by 2 bases and the J gene end by 5 bases; junction bases not matched to a gene: 3. The CDR3 extends over 14 amino acids. The germline gives CDR1 SGDLS, CDR2 YYNGEE. CDR3 residues: CASSVGTGVTEAFF. Written as DNA, the CDR3 is TGTGCCAGCAGCGTGGGGACAGGGGTAACTGAAGCTTTCTTT.

This clonotype was counted a few times. The genes are TRBV20-1 and TRBJ1-2; tentative D call: TRBD1 (5 bases). Germline CDR1 reads DFQATT; CDR2 reads SNEGSKA (reference sequence). V was shortened by 6 bases and J by 10 bases, with 18 bases between the two germline ends. The CDR3 spans 12 residues. The chain's CDR3 is CSAPGAGRIYTF. CDR3 nucleotides: TGCAGTGCCCCCGGGGCCGGACGGATCTACACCTTC.

The chain uses TRBV21-1 and TRBJ1-1. TRBV21-1 is described as a pseudogene. The CDR3 runs 15 residues. The DNA for the CDR3 is TGTGCCAGCAGCAAAGTCGTAGGGAGGGACACTGAAGCTTTCTTT. It yields the protein CASSKVVGRDTEAFF.

This clonotype has a handful of counts. The V call is TRBV11-2, the J call TRBJ2-7; 7 bases agree with TRBD2. This CDR3 has 14 residues. V lost 1 base, J lost 5 bases, and 5 bases stayed unmatched. The germline V gene has CDR1 SGHAT and CDR2 FQNNGV. The CDR3 spells CASSLVTSDNEQYF. Written as DNA, the CDR3 is TGTGCCAGCAGCTTAGTTACTAGCGATAACGAGCAGTACTTC. The full variable domain, with the rest looked up from reference TRBV11-2 and TRBJ2-7, is EAGVAQSPRYKIIEKRQSVAFWCNPISGHATLYWYQQILGQGPKLLIQFQNNGVVDDSQLPKDRFSAERLKGVDSTLKIQPAKLEDSAVYLCASSLVTSDNEQYFGPGTRLTVT.

The J gene is TRBJ2-2, the V gene TRBV9, with TRBD2 as a possible D gene (6 bases). This CDR3 region has 16 residues. Germline CDR1 SGDLS, CDR2 YYNGEE. Trimming took 0 bases from V and 2 from J, leaving 11 bases between them. The CDR3 nucleotides read TGTGCCAGCAGCGTAGGGGGTAGCGGTAACACCGGGGAGCTGTTTTTT. This gives the protein CASSVGGSGNTGELFF.

The chain recombines TRBV6-5 with TRBJ2-7, with 10 bases identical to TRBD1. CDR1 is MNHEY, CDR2 SVGAGI, per germline. This CDR3 has 18 residues. With V trimmed by 0 bases and J by 2 bases, 10 bases remained unmatched. This CDR3 is CASSYSSYTGTGAYEQYF. Written as DNA, the CDR3 is TGTGCCAGCAGTTACTCTAGTTACACCGGGACAGGGGCCTACGAGCAGTACTTC.

The table lists this clonotype with a few counts. This rearrangement joins TRBV7-3 to TRBJ2-3; no clear D gene. CDR1 is SGHTA, CDR2 FQGTGA, per germline. The CDR3 contains 13 residues. Trimming left V 4 bases short and J 6 bases short, with 11 bases between. CDR3 coding DNA: TGTGCCAGCAGCTCCACCAGGTTGGATACGCAGTATTTT. It yields the protein CASSSTRLDTQYF.

The V call is TRBV4-2, the J call TRBJ2-2; 13 positions agree with TRBD2. V lost 6 bases and J lost 8; bases outside the gene matches: 15. CDR3 length: 18 residues. In germline, CDR1 is LGHNA, CDR2 YNFKEQ. The CDR3 here is CASRPSGTSGTLVGELFF. The DNA of the CDR3 is TGTGCCAGCAGACCAAGTGGGACTAGCGGGACCTTGGTGGGGGAGCTGTTTTTT.

The J gene is TRBJ2-1, the V gene TRBV12-5; 8 nucleotides line up with TRBD2. There are 16 residues in the CDR3. Germline V CDR1 and CDR2: LGHNT, FRNRAP. Trimming cost V 0 bases and J 8 bases; bases outside gene matches: 9. The CDR3 coding sequence is TGTGCTAGTGGTTTGGTAATAAGCGGGAGTAGTGATGAGCAGTTCTTC. Encoded protein: CASGLVISGSSDEQFF.